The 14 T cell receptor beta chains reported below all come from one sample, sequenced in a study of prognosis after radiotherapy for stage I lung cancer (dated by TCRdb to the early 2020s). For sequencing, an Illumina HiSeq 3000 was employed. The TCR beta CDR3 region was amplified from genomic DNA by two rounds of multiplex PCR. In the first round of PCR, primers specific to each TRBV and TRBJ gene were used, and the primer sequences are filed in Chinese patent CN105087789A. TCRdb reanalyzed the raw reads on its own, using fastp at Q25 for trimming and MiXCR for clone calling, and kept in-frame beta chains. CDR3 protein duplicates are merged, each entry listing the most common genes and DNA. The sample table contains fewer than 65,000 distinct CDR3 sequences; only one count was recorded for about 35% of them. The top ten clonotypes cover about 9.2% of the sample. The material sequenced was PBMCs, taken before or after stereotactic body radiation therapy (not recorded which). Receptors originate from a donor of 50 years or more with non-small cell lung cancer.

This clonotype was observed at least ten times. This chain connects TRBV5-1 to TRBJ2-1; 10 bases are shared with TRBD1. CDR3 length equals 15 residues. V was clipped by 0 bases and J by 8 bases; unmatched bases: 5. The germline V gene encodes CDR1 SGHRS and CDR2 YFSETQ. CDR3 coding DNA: TGCGCCAGCAGCTTGGGGGGACAGGGGCCCCATGAGCAGTTCTTC. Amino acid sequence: CASSLGGQGPHEQFF.

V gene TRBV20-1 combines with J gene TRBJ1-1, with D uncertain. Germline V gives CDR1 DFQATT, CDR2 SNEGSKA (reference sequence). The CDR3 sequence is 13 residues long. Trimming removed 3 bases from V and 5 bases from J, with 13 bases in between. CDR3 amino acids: CSARGNSDTEAFF. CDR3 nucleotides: TGCAGTGCTAGGGGTAATTCCGATACTGAAGCTTTCTTT.

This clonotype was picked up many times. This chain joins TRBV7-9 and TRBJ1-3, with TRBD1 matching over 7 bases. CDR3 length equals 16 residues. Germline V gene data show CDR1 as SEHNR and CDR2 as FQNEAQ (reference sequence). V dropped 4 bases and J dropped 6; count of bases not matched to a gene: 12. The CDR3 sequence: CASSSDQGGLENTIYF. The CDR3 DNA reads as TGTGCCAGCAGCTCAGATCAAGGGGGCCTTGAAAACACCATATATTTT.

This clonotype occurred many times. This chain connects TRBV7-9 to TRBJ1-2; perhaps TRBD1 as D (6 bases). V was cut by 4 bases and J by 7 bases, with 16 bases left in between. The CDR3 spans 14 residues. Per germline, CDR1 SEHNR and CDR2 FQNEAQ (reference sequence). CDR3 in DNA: TGTGCCAGCAGCTCCCAACCTGGGGGGCTTGGCTACACCTTC. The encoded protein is CASSSQPGGLGYTF.

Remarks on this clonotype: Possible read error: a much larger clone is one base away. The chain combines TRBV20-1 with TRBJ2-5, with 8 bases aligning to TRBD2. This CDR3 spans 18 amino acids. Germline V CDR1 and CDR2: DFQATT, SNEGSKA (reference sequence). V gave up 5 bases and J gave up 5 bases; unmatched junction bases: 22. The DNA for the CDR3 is TGCAGTGCTGTCCGCCTGGGGAGCGGGAGTGGTATTGGGGAGACCCAGTACTTC. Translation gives CSAVRLGSGSGIGETQYF.

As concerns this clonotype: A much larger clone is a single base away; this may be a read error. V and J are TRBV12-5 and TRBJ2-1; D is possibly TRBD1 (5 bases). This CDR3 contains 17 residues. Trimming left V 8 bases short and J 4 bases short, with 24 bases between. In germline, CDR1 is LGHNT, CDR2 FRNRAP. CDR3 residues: CASSLRARYRQYNEQFF. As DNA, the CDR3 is TGTGCTAGTTCCCTCAGGGCCCGGTACAGGCAATACAATGAGCAGTTCTTC.

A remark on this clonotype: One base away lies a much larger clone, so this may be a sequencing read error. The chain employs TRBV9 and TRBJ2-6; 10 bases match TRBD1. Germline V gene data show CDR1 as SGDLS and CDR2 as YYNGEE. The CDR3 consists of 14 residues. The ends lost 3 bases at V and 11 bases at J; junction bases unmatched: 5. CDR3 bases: TGTGCCAGCAGCGGACAGGGGGCGATATACGTCCTGACTTTC. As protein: CASSGQGAIYVLTF.

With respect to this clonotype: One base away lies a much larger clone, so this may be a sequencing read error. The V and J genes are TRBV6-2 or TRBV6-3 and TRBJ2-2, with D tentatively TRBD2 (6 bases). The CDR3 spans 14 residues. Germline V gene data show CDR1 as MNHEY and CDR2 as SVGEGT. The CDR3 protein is CASSSGSPGGERFF. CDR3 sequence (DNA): TGTGCCAGCAGTTCCGGGAGCCCAGGCGGGGAGCGGTTTTTT.

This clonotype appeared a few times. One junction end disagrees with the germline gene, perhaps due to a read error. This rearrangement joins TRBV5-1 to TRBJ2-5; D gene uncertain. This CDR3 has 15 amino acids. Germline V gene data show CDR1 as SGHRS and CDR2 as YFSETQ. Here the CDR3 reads CASSPTDVLQGTQYF. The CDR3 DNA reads TGCGCCAGCAGCCCCACCGACGTACTCCAAGGGACCCAGTACTTC.

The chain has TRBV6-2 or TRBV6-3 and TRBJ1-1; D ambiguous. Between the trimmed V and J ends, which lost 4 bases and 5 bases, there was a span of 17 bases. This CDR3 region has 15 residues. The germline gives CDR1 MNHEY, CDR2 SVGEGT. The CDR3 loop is CASSWEAEVVTEAFF. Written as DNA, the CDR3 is TGTGCCAGCAGTTGGGAGGCGGAAGTGGTTACTGAAGCTTTCTTT.

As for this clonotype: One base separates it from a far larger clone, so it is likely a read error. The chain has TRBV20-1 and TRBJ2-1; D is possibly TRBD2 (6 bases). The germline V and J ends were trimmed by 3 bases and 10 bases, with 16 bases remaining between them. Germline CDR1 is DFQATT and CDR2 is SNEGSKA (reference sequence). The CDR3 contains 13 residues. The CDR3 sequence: CSAREGVTYEQFF. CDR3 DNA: TGCAGTGCTAGGGAGGGCGTGACCTACGAGCAGTTCTTC.

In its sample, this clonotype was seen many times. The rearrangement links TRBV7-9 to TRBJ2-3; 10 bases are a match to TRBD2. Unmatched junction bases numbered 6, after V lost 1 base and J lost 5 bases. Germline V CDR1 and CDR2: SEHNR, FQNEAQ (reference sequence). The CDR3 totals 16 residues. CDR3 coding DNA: TGTGCCAGCAGCTTAGGCCGACTAGCGGGCGGAGATACGCAGTATTTT. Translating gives CASSLGRLAGGDTQYF.

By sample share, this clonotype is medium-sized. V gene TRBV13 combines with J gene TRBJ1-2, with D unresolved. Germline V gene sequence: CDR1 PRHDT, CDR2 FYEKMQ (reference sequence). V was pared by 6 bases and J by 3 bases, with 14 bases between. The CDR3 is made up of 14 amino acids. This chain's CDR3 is CASRIHDGYYGYTF. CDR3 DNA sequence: TGTGCCAGCAGAATTCATGACGGGTACTATGGCTACACCTTC.

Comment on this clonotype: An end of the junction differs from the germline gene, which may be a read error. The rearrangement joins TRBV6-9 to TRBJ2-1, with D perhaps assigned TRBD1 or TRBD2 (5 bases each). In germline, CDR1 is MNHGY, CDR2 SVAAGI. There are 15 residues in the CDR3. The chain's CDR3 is CDSIYGAVGYNEQFF. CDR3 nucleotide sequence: TGTGACAGCATTTACGGGGCGGTAGGGTACAATGAGCAGTTCTTC.